Shown below are 28 T cell receptor beta chains from a single sample sequenced in a study of T-cell memory formation after mild COVID-19. TCRdb reanalysed the 5' RACE reads using MiXCR and keeps one entry per CDR3 protein. The sample holds around 320,000 distinct CDR3 sequences; roughly a fifth are singletons and the top ten take roughly 20%. Sample: PBMCs or a T cell subset sorted from them (not recorded which). The receptors here all came from a man younger than 35 who had mild COVID-19 (a few samples of this study predate the infection). Cell type and time point are not known.

This clonotype has just a few counts. This rearrangement joins TRBV7-9 to TRBJ2-4; 8 nucleotides match TRBD1. The CDR3 runs 17 residues. V shed 4 bases, J shed 0 bases, and the junction held 8 bases outside the gene matches. The germline V gene encodes CDR1 SEHNR and CDR2 FQNEAQ (reference sequence). CDR3 bases: TGTGCCAGCAGCTCTAAGGGACAGGATCTAGCCAAAAACATTCAGTACTTC. It encodes CASSSKGQDLAKNIQYF.

The CDR3 protein is CASSSSGTPIQYF. DNA for the CDR3: TGTGCCAGCAGTTCCTCCGGGACGCCAATTCAGTACTTC. The chain employs TRBV12-3 or TRBV12-4 and TRBJ2-4; D is perhaps TRBD1 or TRBD2 (5 bases each). V was cut by 4 bases and J by 10 bases, with 14 bases left in between. The CDR3 sequence is 13 residues long.

This clonotype was seen only a few times. The chain couples TRBV20-1 to TRBJ1-5; D is uncertain. This CDR3 contains 13 residues. V was clipped by 4 bases and J by 5 bases, with 12 bases between them. Germline CDR1 reads DFQATT; CDR2 reads SNEGSKA (reference sequence). Written as DNA, the CDR3 is TGCAGTGCTAAGGTACAGATCGATCAGCCCCAGCATTTT. Its translation is CSAKVQIDQPQHF.

The chain combines TRBV5-6 with TRBJ2-2, with TRBD1 matching over 10 bases. J was trimmed by 4 bases and V by 2 bases; bases with no gene match: 2. Germline lookup yields CDR1 SGHDT and CDR2 YYEEEE. The length of the CDR3 is 15 residues. The CDR3 is CASSFWTGGTGELFF. Here the CDR3 DNA reads TGTGCCAGCAGCTTTTGGACAGGGGGCACCGGGGAGCTGTTTTTT.

This chain joins TRBV5-1 and TRBJ2-3; tentative D call: TRBD2 (6 bases). This CDR3 has 14 amino acids. V lost 5 bases, J lost 0 bases, and 10 bases lay in between. From germline, CDR1 is SGHRS and CDR2 YFSETQ. The chain's CDR3 is CASREGFSTDTQYF. The CDR3 DNA reads as TGCGCCAGCAGGGAGGGATTTAGCACAGATACGCAGTATTTT.

This clonotype has a handful of counts. The V call is TRBV4-3, the J call TRBJ1-1; maybe TRBD1 (6 bases). This CDR3 is 15 amino acids long. Germline V CDR1 and CDR2: LGHNA, YSLEER. The germline V and J ends were trimmed by 2 bases and 1 base, with 11 bases remaining between them. CDR3 loop: CASSQLRGGNTEAFF. The CDR3 coding sequence is TGCGCCAGCAGCCAATTAAGAGGGGGGAACACTGAAGCTTTCTTT.

This clonotype was recorded a few times. The chain employs TRBV7-9 and TRBJ2-2, with D possibly matching TRBD1 (6 bases). The germline V and J ends were trimmed by 1 base and 5 bases, with 14 bases remaining between them. Germline loops: CDR1 SEHNR, CDR2 FQNEAQ (reference sequence). CDR3 size: 16 residues. CDR3: CASSLGVGTPTGELFF. CDR3 coding DNA: TGTGCCAGCAGCTTAGGGGTCGGGACACCAACCGGGGAGCTGTTTTTT. Full variable domain (remainder filled in from reference TRBV7-9 and TRBJ2-2): DTGVSQNPRHKITKRGQNVTFRCDPISEHNRLYWYRQTLGQGPEFLTYFQNEAQLEKSRLLSDRFSAERPKGSFSTLEIQRTEQGDSAMYLCASSLGVGTPTGELFFGEGSRLTVL.

The rearrangement links TRBV4-3 to TRBJ2-7; D possibly uses TRBD1 or TRBD2 (5 bases each). Germline-derived CDR1 and CDR2 are LGHNA and YSLEER. This CDR3 is built from 16 residues. Trimming removed 5 bases from V and 2 bases from J, with 19 bases in between. The CDR3 loop is CASSTQPGTNTYEQYF. DNA of the CDR3: TGCGCCAGCAGCACTCAACCAGGGACCAACACCTACGAGCAGTACTTC.

The chain is built from TRBV12-3 or TRBV12-4 and TRBJ2-1, with TRBD2 as a possible D gene (6 bases). V gave up 6 bases and J gave up 7 bases, with 10 bases separating them. The CDR3 totals 12 residues. The CDR3 sequence: CASSPGANEQFF. CDR3 bases: TGTGCCAGCAGCCCGGGAGCAAATGAGCAGTTCTTC.

This clonotype came up a few times. The chain carries TRBV5-1 and TRBJ1-4; D not certain. Germline V gene data show CDR1 as SGHRS and CDR2 as YFSETQ. Trimming took off 0 bases at V and 7 bases at J, with 10 bases between the two ends. CDR3 length: 14 residues. CDR3: CASSLAGLGEKLFF. The DNA of the CDR3 is TGCGCCAGCAGCTTGGCGGGGTTGGGTGAAAAACTGTTTTTT.

This clonotype was detected a few times. The chain links TRBV10-3 to TRBJ1-5; D uncertain. The V gene's germline CDR1 is ENHRY and CDR2 SYGVKD. Trimming removed 3 bases from V and 7 bases from J, with 10 bases in between. This CDR3 comprises 13 residues. The CDR3 is CAISEGGGQPQHF. The CDR3 DNA reads TGTGCCATCAGTGAAGGTGGAGGGCAGCCCCAGCATTTT.

The sample holds a few counts of this clonotype. The V gene is TRBV12-3 or TRBV12-4, the J gene TRBJ2-5; no firm D call. The V end was cut by 2 bases, the J end by 7 bases, with 11 bases between. The CDR3 spans 13 residues. The CDR3 spells CASSLRFLGTQYF. For the CDR3, the DNA is TGTGCCAGCAGTTTACGGTTTCTGGGGACCCAGTACTTC.

The rearrangement links TRBV5-1 to TRBJ2-3; 12 bases map to TRBD2. Per germline, CDR1 SGHRS and CDR2 YFSETQ. Losses at the gene ends were 3 bases for V and 4 bases for J; bases not matched to a gene: 6. The CDR3 loop spans 16 amino acids. CDR3 region: CASSSSSGGAADTQYF. CDR3 coding DNA: TGCGCCAGCAGCTCATCTAGCGGGGGGGCCGCAGATACGCAGTATTTT.

V is TRBV11-2 and J is TRBJ1-2; possibly TRBD1 for D (5 bases). The CDR3 loop spans 16 amino acids. Germline V lookup: CDR1 SGHAT, CDR2 FQNNGV. V lost 6 bases and J 1 base, leaving 18 bases between the germline ends. CDR3 sequence (DNA): TGTGCCAGCAGGTCCTGGGGCAGGACCGATAACTATGGCTACACCTTC. This codes for CASRSWGRTDNYGYTF.

This clonotype was recorded at least ten times. The CDR3 DNA is TGTGCCAGCAGCTTAATGGTGGCGGGGGAGACCCAGTACTTC. Amino acids: CASSLMVAGETQYF. The genes are TRBV7-2 and TRBJ2-5; maybe TRBD2 (6 bases). Trimming stripped 2 bases from V and 5 bases from J, with 12 bases between. From germline, CDR1 is SGHTA and CDR2 FQGNSA. This CDR3 is built from 14 residues.

This rearrangement joins TRBV20-1 to TRBJ2-2, with D possibly matching TRBD1 (6 bases). Germline values: CDR1 DFQATT, CDR2 SNEGSKA (reference sequence). V gave up 3 bases and J gave up 6 bases, with 20 bases separating them. This CDR3 spans 16 amino acids. CDR3 nucleotides: TGCAGTGCTAGGGCACAGGGTCCTAACCTCGCCGGGGAGCTGTTTTTT. Protein sequence: CSARAQGPNLAGELFF.

The J gene is TRBJ2-3, the V gene TRBV25-1; D not resolved. V was clipped by 2 bases and J by 1 base, with 7 bases between them. Looked up from germline, CDR1 is MGHDK and CDR2 is SYGVNS. CDR3 size: 14 residues. This CDR3 reads CASSEMVGTDTQYF. The CDR3 region has the DNA TGTGCCAGCAGTGAAATGGTAGGCACAGATACGCAGTATTTT.

There are a few counts of this clonotype. The chain joins TRBV10-3 to TRBJ2-1, with 11 bases aligning to TRBD2. This CDR3 spans 15 amino acids. Looked up from germline, CDR1 is ENHRY and CDR2 is SYGVKD. J was trimmed by 8 bases and V by 3 bases; bases with no gene match: 6. The CDR3 region is CAISDPSGGPDEQFF. Here the CDR3 DNA reads TGTGCCATCAGTGATCCTAGCGGGGGGCCGGATGAGCAGTTCTTC.

This clonotype came up a few times. The genes are TRBV5-1 and TRBJ2-1, with D possibly called TRBD1 or TRBD2 (6 bases each). V lost 2 bases and J 2 bases, leaving 11 bases between the germline ends. Germline-derived CDR1 and CDR2 are SGHRS and YFSETQ. The CDR3 is 15 amino acids. The CDR3 DNA reads TGCGCCAGCAGCTTTGACGGGGGCCCCTACAATGAGCAGTTCTTC. Its protein is CASSFDGGPYNEQFF.

This clonotype showed up just a few times. The chain is built from TRBV5-1 and TRBJ2-7; 7 bases line up with TRBD1. The length of the CDR3 is 13 residues. The germline gives CDR1 SGHRS, CDR2 YFSETQ. The trim removed 0 bases at V and 11 bases at J, leaving 8 bases unmatched. CDR3 protein: CASSLASQGDKYF. CDR3 DNA sequence: TGCGCCAGCAGCTTGGCATCTCAGGGGGACAAGTACTTC.

The chain links TRBV6-5 to TRBJ1-1; D might be TRBD1 (5 bases). CDR3 length: 14 residues. V lost 7 bases and J lost 10, with 22 bases in between. CDR1 and CDR2 from the germline V gene are MNHEY and SVGAGI. The CDR3 DNA reads as TGTGCCAGCAAGACGACGAGGACGCCGGGGGTAGCTTTCTTT. It encodes CASKTTRTPGVAFF.

The chain employs TRBV11-3 and TRBJ2-1; D possibly corresponds to TRBD1 (5 bases). From germline, CDR1 is SGHNT and CDR2 YENEEA. Trimming pared 1 base from V and 7 bases from J, leaving 11 bases between. The CDR3 has 14 amino acids. CDR3 DNA sequence: TGTGCCAGCAGCTTAGGATATCGGACAAATGAGCAGTTCTTC. It codes for CASSLGYRTNEQFF.

This clonotype was detected a few times. The V gene is TRBV15, the J gene TRBJ2-5, with 7 nucleotides matching TRBD1. This CDR3 spans 15 amino acids. Germline V CDR1 and CDR2: LNHNV, YYDKDF (reference sequence). The V segment lost 4 bases and the J segment 3 bases; nucleotides outside the gene matches: 8. Here the CDR3 reads CATSTDRESEETQYF. The DNA of the CDR3 is TGTGCCACCAGCACTGACAGGGAGTCAGAAGAGACCCAGTACTTC.

This clonotype was observed a few times. The chain uses TRBV7-6 and TRBJ2-7; D is unclear. This CDR3 has 14 residues. CDR1 and CDR2 from the germline V gene are SGHVS and FNYEAQ. V lost 0 bases and J 2 bases, leaving 8 bases between the germline ends. The CDR3 is CASSLAGEAYEQYF. In DNA form, the CDR3 reads TGTGCCAGCAGCTTAGCAGGAGAAGCCTACGAGCAGTACTTC.

CDR3 region: CASSEGEEETQYF. CDR3 bases: TGCGCCAGCAGCGAGGGGGAGGAGGAGACCCAGTACTTC. This chain joins TRBV5-1 and TRBJ2-5; TRBD1 or TRBD2 may be the D gene (6 bases each). Germline V lookup: CDR1 SGHRS, CDR2 YFSETQ. This CDR3 has 13 residues. Between the trimmed V and J ends, which lost 4 bases and 5 bases, there was a span of 12 bases.

This clonotype was seen a handful of times. The gene calls are TRBV11-1 and TRBJ2-4; tentative D call: TRBD1 (6 bases). CDR1 and CDR2 (germline): SGHAT, FQDESV (reference sequence). This CDR3 region has 15 residues. The V and J ends lost 5 bases and 0 bases respectively, with 11 bases between them. CDR3 sequence reads: CASSPRTVAKNIQYF. DNA for the CDR3: TGTGCCAGCAGCCCCCGGACAGTAGCCAAAAACATTCAGTACTTC.

The CDR3 protein is CASTYSGELFF. DNA for the CDR3: TGCGCCAGCACCTATAGCGGGGAGCTGTTTTTT. The chain joins TRBV5-1 to TRBJ2-2, with D unresolved. V was shortened by 6 bases and J by 7 bases, with 7 bases between the two germline ends. This CDR3 contains 11 residues. Per the germline V gene, CDR1 is SGHRS and CDR2 is YFSETQ.

The CDR3 nucleotides read TGTGCCAGCAGTTACAGCCACCGGACAGGGGCTAGGGAGACCCAGTACTTC. Translation: CASSYSHRTGARETQYF. The rearrangement links TRBV6-6 to TRBJ2-5; 9 bases are shared with TRBD1. The V segment lost 2 bases and the J segment 5 bases; nucleotides outside the gene matches: 12. The CDR3 totals 17 residues. CDR1 is MNHNY and CDR2 is SVGAGI in the germline V gene (reference sequence).